Listed below are T cell receptor beta chains from one sample, sequenced in a study of blood T cell repertoires in COVID-19. Repertoires were generated with immunoSEQ multiplex PCR, while TCRdb's copy carries only in-frame clones and drops some. The sample holds 200,000 to 250,000 clones, approximately 84% seen once. Sequencing input: PBMCs or T cells enriched from blood (not recorded which). The receptors derive from a man in his 60s who had recovered from COVID-19. CDR3s include the opening cysteine and the closing phenylalanine or tryptophan. D genes are given only for firm matches. Where a row states a size, it is once, few, many or the class of an expanded clone; other rows omit it.

v_call: TRBV5-1; j_call: TRBJ1-2; clone_size: -; d_call: -; cdr3_nt: TGCGCCAGCACCCAGCAGGGCGACTATGGCTACACCTTC; cdr3_aa: CASTQQGDYGYTF
v_call: TRBV6-1; j_call: TRBJ1-2; clone_size: few; d_call: -; cdr3_nt: TGTGCCAGCAGTGAGCGGGGAACGGCCTATGGCTACACCTTC; cdr3_aa: CASSERGTAYGYTF
v_call: TRBV5-1; j_call: TRBJ1-4; clone_size: few; d_call: -; cdr3_nt: TGCGCCAGCAGCCAAACAGGGGAAAAACTGTTTTTT; cdr3_aa: CASSQTGEKLFF
v_call: TRBV18; j_call: TRBJ2-7; clone_size: -; d_call: TRBD1; cdr3_nt: TGTGCCAGCTCACCACAGAGACAGGGGAGCGACGAGCAGTACTTC; cdr3_aa: CASSPQRQGSDEQYF
v_call: TRBV6-1; j_call: TRBJ1-1; clone_size: -; d_call: -; cdr3_nt: TGTGCCAGCAGTGATGCGGGGGGCGCGTCCACTGAAGCTTTCTTT; cdr3_aa: CASSDAGGASTEAFF
v_call: TRBV7-3; j_call: TRBJ2-3; clone_size: -; d_call: -; cdr3_nt: TGTGCCAGCAGCTTAGAGGGATTAGATACGCAGTATTTT; cdr3_aa: CASSLEGLDTQYF
v_call: TRBV18; j_call: TRBJ1-1; clone_size: -; d_call: -; cdr3_nt: TGTGCCAGCTCACCTCGCGGGGGATCTGAAGCTTTCTTT; cdr3_aa: CASSPRGGSEAFF
v_call: TRBV19; j_call: TRBJ2-6; clone_size: -; d_call: -; cdr3_nt: TGTGCCAGTAGTACTATGAGCTCTGGGGCCAACGTCCTGACTTTC; cdr3_aa: CASSTMSSGANVLTF
v_call: TRBV19; j_call: TRBJ2-5; clone_size: -; d_call: TRBD1; cdr3_nt: TGTGCCAGTCGAGACAGGGGGCGTCAGACCCAGTACTTC; cdr3_aa: CASRDRGRQTQYF
v_call: TRBV19; j_call: TRBJ2-1; clone_size: once; d_call: -; cdr3_nt: TGTGCCAGTAGTATAGTCAGGTTAGCCTACAATGAGCAGTTCTTC; cdr3_aa: CASSIVRLAYNEQFF
v_call: TRBV4-1; j_call: TRBJ2-7; clone_size: few; d_call: TRBD1; cdr3_nt: TGCGCCAGCAGCCAAGGCGACAGGGGATCCTACGAGCAGTACTTC; cdr3_aa: CASSQGDRGSYEQYF
v_call: TRBV7-2; j_call: TRBJ1-2; clone_size: -; d_call: -; cdr3_nt: TGTGCCAGCAGCCCTCAACAGGGCACGGGCTATGGCTACACCTTC; cdr3_aa: CASSPQQGTGYGYTF
v_call: TRBV10-3; j_call: TRBJ2-3; clone_size: -; d_call: TRBD1; cdr3_nt: TGTGCCATCAGTGACTTTCGTCCAGGGGGCACGGGAGATACGCAGTATTTT; cdr3_aa: CAISDFRPGGTGDTQYF
v_call: TRBV6-2/TRBV6-3; j_call: TRBJ1-1; clone_size: -; d_call: -; cdr3_nt: TGTGCCAGCAGACCTACAGCGAACACTGAAGCTTTCTTT; cdr3_aa: CASRPTANTEAFF
v_call: TRBV2; j_call: TRBJ2-7; clone_size: -; d_call: TRBD1; cdr3_nt: TGTGCCAGCAGTGAAATAGGACAGGGGGCCCACGAGCAGTACTTC; cdr3_aa: CASSEIGQGAHEQYF
v_call: TRBV19; j_call: TRBJ2-6; clone_size: -; d_call: -; cdr3_nt: TGTGCCAGTAGTACACACCGCTCTGGGGCCAACGTCCTGACTTTC; cdr3_aa: CASSTHRSGANVLTF